This T cell receptor (beta chain) was obtained from a study of cytomegalovirus exposure and HLA in healthy donors. Points from the study as a whole: A later analysis found common viral pathogens apparently linked to several of the most significant clusters. Accurate prediction of HLA-A and HLA-B alleles (for most subjects) was reportedly achieved from TCR beta sequences. A likely sequencing artifact accounted for one observed cluster of highly shared sequence variants.

As regards this clone: Its antigen remains unknown.

V was trimmed by 3 bases and J by 14 bases, leaving 14 bases between them. Germline lookup yields CDR1 SQVTM and CDR2 ANQGSEA. The CDR3 is made up of 11 amino acids. PCR used 60 Vbeta primers and 13 Jbeta primers. Measured with immunoSEQ multiplex PCR; TCRdb has only the in-frame clones, and not every one. The sample includes fewer than 200,000 clones, 82% of them seen just once. The chain links TRBV29-1 to TRBJ2-1; tentatively, D is TRBD2 (6 bases). The sample comprised PBMCs. The receptor was derived from a girl aged 2 to 9 in good health and CMV-seropositive. This CDR3 reads CSVEGRYSKFF. The CDR3 DNA sequence: TGCAGCGTTGAGGGGAGGTATTCGAAGTTCTTC.